The 30 T cell receptor beta chains given below trace back to one sample, sequenced in a study of shared clonotypes between healthy human individuals. Profiling relied on immunoSEQ multiplex PCR, and the TCRdb table lists in-frame clones only, not all of them. The sample includes around 510,000 clones, around 96% of them seen just once. The sequenced material came from naive CD4+ T cells sorted from blood. The subset was: CD45RA+ positively selected. These receptors were collected from a woman younger than 45 in good health.

The chain links TRBV28 to TRBJ1-2; D possibly corresponds to TRBD1 (6 bases). The CDR3 has 14 residues. Trimming left V 5 bases short and J 5 bases short, with 15 bases between. Per the germline V gene, CDR1 is MDHEN and CDR2 is SYDVKM. The CDR3 sequence is CASSRDTSGYGYTF. The CDR3 DNA follows: TGTGCCAGCAGTCGGGACACGTCGGGGTATGGCTACACCTTC.

This rearrangement joins TRBV29-1 to TRBJ1-2; TRBD1 matches at 9 bases. This CDR3 comprises 13 residues. Germline CDR1 reads SQVTM; CDR2 reads ANQGSEA. V was pared by 5 bases and J by 8 bases, with 9 bases of the junction left unmatched. The CDR3 region has the DNA TGCAGCGTTATTGGGACAGGGACGAGAGGCTACACCTTC. Translation: CSVIGTGTRGYTF.

The rearrangement uses TRBV5-8 and TRBJ2-7; TRBD1 matches at 9 bases. Per the germline V gene, CDR1 is SGHTS and CDR2 is YDEGEE. The trim removed 7 bases at V and 5 bases at J, leaving 10 bases unmatched. This CDR3 region has 14 residues. CDR3 coding DNA: TGTGCCAGCTTCGAGACAGGGGGGACCCACGAGCAGTACTTC. This translates into CASFETGGTHEQYF.

The V gene is TRBV28, the J gene TRBJ1-3; TRBD1 is a possible D gene (6 bases). The length of the CDR3 is 15 residues. CDR1 is MDHEN, CDR2 SYDVKM, per germline. Trimming shortened V by 5 bases and J by 1 base, and 12 bases separated the two germline ends. This chain's CDR3 is CASSLNTGSGNTIYF. DNA for the CDR3: TGTGCCAGCAGTCTCAACACAGGGTCTGGAAACACCATATATTTT.

This sequence joins TRBV28 and TRBJ2-7; possible D gene TRBD2, 6 bases. CDR1 and CDR2 from the germline V gene are MDHEN and SYDVKM. This CDR3 has 15 residues. Trimming cost V 2 bases and J 3 bases, with 14 bases left between them. Written as DNA, the CDR3 is TGTGCCAGCAGTTTAGGAGGGAGTTACGGCTACGAGCAGTACTTC. It encodes CASSLGGSYGYEQYF.

The J gene is TRBJ1-1, the V gene TRBV6-6; no firm D call. The germline V gene has CDR1 MNHNY and CDR2 SVGAGI (reference sequence). The CDR3 extends over 15 amino acids. With 5 bases removed from V and 1 base from J, the gap between germline ends came to 14 bases. CDR3 sequence (DNA): TGTGCCAGCAGTCGTAACTTCATCCAGAACACTGAAGCTTTCTTT. As protein: CASSRNFIQNTEAFF.

The chain couples TRBV10-1 to TRBJ2-2; tentatively, D is TRBD2 (6 bases). With 6 bases removed from V and 3 bases from J, the gap between germline ends came to 11 bases. This CDR3 is built from 14 residues. Germline V gene lookup returns CDR1 WNHNN and CDR2 SYGVQD (reference sequence). In DNA form, the CDR3 reads TGCGCCAGCAGCCAAACTAGCTACACCGGGGAGCTGTTTTTT. This translates into CASSQTSYTGELFF.

The genes are TRBV7-2 and TRBJ2-7; no firm D call. The CDR3 sequence is 14 residues long. V was cut by 3 bases and J by 4 bases, with 13 bases left in between. Germline V CDR1 and CDR2: SGHTA, FQGNSA. CDR3 in amino acids: CASSFGQEGYEQYF. CDR3 coding DNA: TGTGCCAGCAGCTTTGGTCAGGAAGGATACGAGCAGTACTTC.

This chain uses TRBV6-5 with TRBJ1-2; no definite D call. Germline assignment: CDR1 MNHEY and CDR2 SVGAGI. Between the trimmed V and J ends, which lost 2 bases and 4 bases, there was a span of 8 bases. This CDR3 spans 13 amino acids. For the CDR3, the DNA is TGTGCCAGCAGTTACCTATCAGCCTATGGCTACACCTTC. Protein sequence: CASSYLSAYGYTF.

The chain recombines TRBV5-1 with TRBJ2-2; D unresolved. CDR1 is SGHRS, CDR2 YFSETQ, per germline. The V and J ends lost 4 bases and 6 bases respectively, with 10 bases between them. The CDR3 runs to 13 residues. The CDR3 DNA sequence: TGCGCCAGCAGCCAAAACACAGCCGGGGAGCTGTTTTTT. This codes for CASSQNTAGELFF.

V is TRBV19 and J is TRBJ2-1; 11 nucleotides line up with TRBD1. Germline assignment: CDR1 LNHDA and CDR2 SQIVND (reference sequence). The V and J ends lost 7 bases and 7 bases, in that order; junction bases with no gene match: 6. CDR3 length: 14 amino acids. This CDR3 reads CASNGDRGKNEQFF. CDR3 nucleotide sequence: TGTGCCAGTAACGGGGACAGGGGGAAAAATGAGCAGTTCTTC.

The chain uses TRBV27 and TRBJ2-1; possibly TRBD2 for D (5 bases). Trimming removed 8 bases at V and 2 bases at J, with 13 bases between. This CDR3 comprises 14 residues. Germline values: CDR1 MNHEY, CDR2 SMNVEV (reference sequence). In DNA, the CDR3 is TGTGCCAGCTCGCAGCGGATGGCCTACAATGAGCAGTTCTTC. It codes for CASSQRMAYNEQFF.

With regard to this clone: The identical CDR3 is also encoded by other nucleotide sequences in the sample. In nucleotides, the CDR3 is TGCGCCAGCAGCTCGACAGGGGCCCGATACGAGCAGTACTTC. Its translation is CASSSTGARYEQYF. V is TRBV5-1 and J is TRBJ2-7, with 8 nucleotides matching TRBD1. CDR3 length: 14 amino acids. Germline CDR1 and CDR2: SGHRS and YFSETQ. The V segment lost 3 bases and the J segment 4 bases; nucleotides outside the gene matches: 6.

V usage is TRBV7-2 and J usage is TRBJ2-3; TRBD2 aligns across 10 bases. V dropped 0 bases and J dropped 1; count of bases not matched to a gene: 4. Germline CDR1 SGHTA, CDR2 FQGNSA. The CDR3 is 17 amino acids. The CDR3 bases are TGTGCCAGCAGCTTAGCTACCGGGACTAGCGGCACAGATACGCAGTATTTT. This translates into CASSLATGTSGTDTQYF.

The J gene is TRBJ1-5, the V gene TRBV5-1; TRBD1 might be the D (6 bases). The V gene lost 4 bases and the J gene lost 3 bases, with 11 bases spanning the gap. There are 14 residues in the CDR3. Germline CDR1 reads SGHRS; CDR2 reads YFSETQ. The CDR3 nucleotides are TGCGCCAGCAGCCTTCAGGGGCCCAATCAGCCCCAGCATTTT. Translated: CASSLQGPNQPQHF.

V gene TRBV7-9 combines with J gene TRBJ2-2, with TRBD2 matching over 7 bases. The CDR3 runs to 16 residues. The germline V gene encodes CDR1 SEHNR and CDR2 FQNEAQ (reference sequence). V shed 7 bases, J shed 5 bases, and the junction held 13 bases outside the gene matches. The CDR3 loop reads CASIIRGAGATGELFF. CDR3 DNA sequence: TGTGCCAGCATCATAAGAGGGGCGGGAGCAACCGGGGAGCTGTTTTTT. Full variable domain (outside the CDR3, taken from reference TRBV7-9 and TRBJ2-2): DTGVSQNPRHKITKRGQNVTFRCDPISEHNRLYWYRQTLGQGPEFLTYFQNEAQLEKSRLLSDRFSAERPKGSFSTLEIQRTEQGDSAMYLCASIIRGAGATGELFFGEGSRLTVL.

This rearrangement joins TRBV11-1 to TRBJ2-7; possible D gene TRBD2, 5 bases. The V gene's germline CDR1 is SGHAT and CDR2 FQDESV (reference sequence). V dropped 5 bases and J dropped 3 bases, with 20 bases sitting between them. The CDR3 totals 16 residues. The CDR3 sequence: CASSRLVGSGNYEQYF. CDR3 DNA: TGTGCCAGCAGCCGACTGGTGGGGAGTGGGAACTACGAGCAGTACTTC. Variable domain in full (rest from reference TRBV11-1 and TRBJ2-7): EAEVAQSPRYKITEKSQAVAFWCDPISGHATLYWYRQILGQGPELLVQFQDESVVDDSQLPKDRFSAERLKGVDSTLKIQPAELGDSAMYLCASSRLVGSGNYEQYFGPGTRLTVT.

The sample holds a few counts of this clone. The chain is built from TRBV5-1 and TRBJ2-7, with 8 positions matching TRBD1. The V segment lost 4 bases and the J segment 1 base; nucleotides outside the gene matches: 16. The CDR3 is made up of 18 amino acids. Germline V lookup: CDR1 SGHRS, CDR2 YFSETQ. The CDR3 region is CASSQNKDPGQVSYEQYF. The CDR3 region has the DNA TGCGCCAGCAGCCAAAACAAGGACCCGGGACAGGTGTCCTACGAGCAGTACTTC.

The chain couples TRBV2 to TRBJ1-2, with TRBD1 matching 7 bases. The CDR3 has 14 amino acids. Losses at the gene ends were 3 bases for V and 4 bases for J; bases not matched to a gene: 5. Germline CDR1 reads SNHLY; CDR2 reads FYNNEI. CDR3 coding DNA: TGTGCCAGCAGTGAGAAGGGGGCTGTCTATGGCTACACCTTC. Its translation: CASSEKGAVYGYTF. Filled out from reference TRBV2 and TRBJ1-2, the complete variable domain reads EPEVTQTPSHQVTQMGQEVILRCVPISNHLYFYWYRQILGQKVEFLVSFYNNEISEKSEIFDDQFSVERPDGSNFTLKIRSTKLEDSAMYFCASSEKGAVYGYTFGSGTRLTVV.

The V and J genes are TRBV9 and TRBJ2-1; TRBD1 matches at 9 bases. Germline CDR1 SGDLS, CDR2 YYNGEE. The CDR3 is 19 amino acids. The trim removed 0 bases at V and 7 bases at J, leaving 17 bases unmatched. In nucleotides, the CDR3 is TGTGCCAGCAGCGTAGAAGGAGGGGACAGGGACTATGGGGCGAATGAGCAGTTCTTC. Its protein is CASSVEGGDRDYGANEQFF. Based on the CDR3 plus reference TRBV9 and TRBJ2-1, the full variable domain is DSGVTQTPKHLITATGQRVTLRCSPRSGDLSVYWYQQSLDQGLQFLIQYYNGEERAKGNILERFSAQQFPDLHSELNLSSLELGDSALYFCASSVEGGDRDYGANEQFFGPGTRLTVL.

The rearrangement links TRBV6-5 to TRBJ1-2; 10 bases match TRBD1. The V gene end was trimmed by 5 bases and the J gene end by 7 bases; junction bases not matched to a gene: 10. The CDR3 totals 15 residues. Germline loops: CDR1 MNHEY, CDR2 SVGAGI. This CDR3 is CASSTDRGGFGGYTF. The CDR3 bases are TGTGCCAGCAGTACGGACAGGGGGGGGTTTGGTGGCTACACCTTC.

The chain uses TRBV27 and TRBJ1-1; TRBD1 is a possible D gene (5 bases). Germline values: CDR1 MNHEY, CDR2 SMNVEV (reference sequence). The CDR3 consists of 16 residues. V was pared by 1 base and J by 4 bases, with 16 bases between. CDR3 in DNA: TGTGCCAGCAGTTTATTTCGTCAGGGATCGGGCACTGAAGCTTTCTTT. This translates into CASSLFRQGSGTEAFF.

This chain connects TRBV6-5 to TRBJ2-5, with D uncertain. TRBJ2-7 explains the end of the DNA better; the J call may be wrong. This CDR3 region has 15 residues. Germline V gene sequence: CDR1 MNHEY, CDR2 SVGAGI. DNA of the CDR3: TGTGCCAGCAGTTACAAGGCAGGCTCGCCATACGAGCAGTACTTC. It translates to CASSYKAGSPYEQYF.

This chain links TRBV6-5 with TRBJ2-1; TRBD2 aligns across 7 bases. The CDR3 consists of 13 residues. Trimming at V came to 5 bases and at J to 5 bases, leaving 3 bases not matched to a gene. Germline V gene data show CDR1 as MNHEY and CDR2 as SVGAGI. CDR3 nucleotides: TGTGCCAGCAGTAGCGGGATTAACAATGAGCAGTTCTTC. Its translation: CASSSGINNEQFF.

This chain uses TRBV11-2 with TRBJ2-5; TRBD2 aligns across 15 bases. The CDR3 is 16 residues long. V gave up 5 bases and J gave up 4 bases; unmatched junction bases: 5. The V gene's germline CDR1 is SGHAT and CDR2 FQNNGV. The CDR3 is CASSKGLAGGPETQYF. The CDR3 DNA reads TGTGCCAGCAGCAAGGGACTAGCGGGAGGCCCAGAGACCCAGTACTTC. The full variable domain, its missing parts supplied by reference TRBV11-2 and TRBJ2-5, is EAGVAQSPRYKIIEKRQSVAFWCNPISGHATLYWYQQILGQGPKLLIQFQNNGVVDDSQLPKDRFSAERLKGVDSTLKIQPAKLEDSAVYLCASSKGLAGGPETQYFGPGTRLLVL.

This rearrangement joins TRBV29-1 to TRBJ1-4, with D possibly TRBD1 on 5 matching bases. The CDR3 totals 13 residues. The V gene's germline CDR1 is SQVTM and CDR2 ANQGSEA. V gave up 7 bases and J gave up 8 bases, with 17 bases separating them. The CDR3 sequence is CSAGEAGPEKLFF. CDR3 sequence (DNA): TGCAGCGCGGGGGAGGCGGGCCCCGAAAAACTGTTTTTT.

The V call is TRBV18, the J call TRBJ2-3; D ambiguous. This CDR3 spans 15 amino acids. The germline CDR1 and CDR2 sequences are KGHSH and LQKENI. V shed 3 bases and J shed 1 base, with 11 bases lying between them. The CDR3 loop reads CASSPSFSGTDTQYF. In DNA, the CDR3 is TGTGCCAGCTCACCCTCCTTCTCCGGCACAGATACGCAGTATTTT.

This clone was detected only once. The rearrangement uses TRBV28 and TRBJ1-5; D may be TRBD1 (5 bases). The V end was cut by 4 bases, the J end by 1 base, with 14 bases between. The CDR3 runs to 16 residues. Germline CDR1 is MDHEN and CDR2 is SYDVKM. The CDR3 nucleotides read TGTGCCAGCAGTTGGGACCCCGGAGCCAGCAATCAGCCCCAGCATTTT. It yields the protein CASSWDPGASNQPQHF. Full variable domain (remainder filled in from reference TRBV28 and TRBJ1-5): DVKVTQSSRYLVKRTGEKVFLECVQDMDHENMFWYRQDPGLGLRLIYFSYDVKMKEKGDIPEGYSVSREKKERFSLILESASTNQTSMYLCASSWDPGASNQPQHFGDGTRLSIL.

The chain uses TRBV7-6 and TRBJ1-4; D not resolved. Germline loops: CDR1 SGHVS, CDR2 FNYEAQ. The CDR3 consists of 16 residues. V lost 4 bases to trimming and J lost 4 bases, with 16 bases between them. DNA for the CDR3: TGTGCCAGCAGCTCCCGGGCCGGTCAGAGTAATGAAAAACTGTTTTTT. This sequence encodes CASSSRAGQSNEKLFF.

The CDR3 DNA follows: TGTGCCAGCAGCAGAGGAACAGGGGGTGGATATGGCTACACCTTC. This codes for CASSRGTGGGYGYTF. The chain carries TRBV7-2 and TRBJ1-2; 8 bases line up with TRBD1. The germline CDR1 and CDR2 sequences are SGHTA and FQGNSA. This CDR3 contains 15 residues. V lost 5 bases and J lost 5; bases outside the gene matches: 10.